This T cell receptor (beta chain) was sequenced during a study of T cells after yellow fever vaccination. Each CDR3 protein gets one entry after TCRdb re-called the 5' RACE reads with MiXCR. The sample has about 300,000 distinct CDR3 sequences, under 9% seen once; the top ten hold around 3.4%. There are many counts of this clonotype. The CDR3 has 14 residues. V gave up 4 bases and J gave up 7 bases, with 16 bases separating them. The germline gives CDR1 MGHRA, CDR2 YSYEKL. The TCR was taken from a man in his late teens or twenties who received the YFV17D yellow fever vaccine. The V call is TRBV4-1, the J call TRBJ1-2; weak D call: TRBD1 (5 bases). Sequenced here: CD4+ T cells sorted from PBMCs, sampled 5 days after the yellow fever booster vaccination. This chain's CDR3 is CASSLGTPLSGYTF. The CDR3 DNA reads TGCGCCAGCAGCCTCGGGACCCCACTCTCTGGCTACACCTTC.